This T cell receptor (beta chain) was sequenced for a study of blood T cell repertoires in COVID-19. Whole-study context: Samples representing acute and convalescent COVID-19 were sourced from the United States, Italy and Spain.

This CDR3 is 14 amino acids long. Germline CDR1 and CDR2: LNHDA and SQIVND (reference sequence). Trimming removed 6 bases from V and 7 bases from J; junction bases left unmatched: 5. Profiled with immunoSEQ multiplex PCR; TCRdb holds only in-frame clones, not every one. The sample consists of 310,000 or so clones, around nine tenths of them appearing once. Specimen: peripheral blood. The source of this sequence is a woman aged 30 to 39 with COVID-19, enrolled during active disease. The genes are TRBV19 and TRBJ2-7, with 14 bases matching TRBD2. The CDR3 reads CASSRLAGGGEQYF. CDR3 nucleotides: TGTGCCAGTAGCCGACTAGCGGGAGGGGGTGAGCAGTACTTC.